The sequence of this TCR beta chain was determined in a study of shared clonotypes between healthy human individuals. Sequencing used immunoSEQ multiplex PCR; TCRdb keeps in-frame clones, though not all of them. The data show about a million clones, approximately 77% seen once. The CDR3 runs to 15 residues. J was trimmed by 2 bases and V by 7 bases; bases with no gene match: 8. From germline, CDR1 is SNHLY and CDR2 FYNNEI. The receptor was isolated from a young man in good health. Some clones in this sample may be carry-over from other donors' samples. The chain links TRBV2 to TRBJ1-5; TRBD1 matches 7 bases. Sequenced material: memory CD4+ T cells from PBMCs. Subset reported: CD45RA-negative fraction. CDR3 region: CASTGQLIGNQPQHF. For the CDR3, the DNA is TGTGCCAGCACGGGACAGCTTATAGGCAATCAGCCCCAGCATTTT. Full variable domain (remainder filled in from reference TRBV2 and TRBJ1-5): EPEVTQTPSHQVTQMGQEVILRCVPISNHLYFYWYRQILGQKVEFLVSFYNNEISEKSEIFDDQFSVERPDGSNFTLKIRSTKLEDSAMYFCASTGQLIGNQPQHFGDGTRLSIL.